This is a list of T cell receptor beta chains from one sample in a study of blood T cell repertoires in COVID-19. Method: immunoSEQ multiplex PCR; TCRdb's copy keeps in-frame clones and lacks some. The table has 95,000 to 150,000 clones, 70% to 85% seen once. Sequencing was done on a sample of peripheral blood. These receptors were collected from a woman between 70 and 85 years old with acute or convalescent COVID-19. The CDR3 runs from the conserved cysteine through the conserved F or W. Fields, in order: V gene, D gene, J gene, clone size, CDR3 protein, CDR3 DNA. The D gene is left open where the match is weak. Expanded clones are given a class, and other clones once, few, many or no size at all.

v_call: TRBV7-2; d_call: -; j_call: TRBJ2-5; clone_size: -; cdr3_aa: CASSKMGVAQETQYF; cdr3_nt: TGTGCCAGCAGCAAAATGGGAGTAGCCCAAGAGACCCAGTACTTC
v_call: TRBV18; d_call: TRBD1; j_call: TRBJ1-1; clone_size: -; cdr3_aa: CASSPGTGVGTEAFF; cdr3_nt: TGTGCCAGCTCACCCGGGACAGGGGTTGGGACTGAAGCTTTCTTT
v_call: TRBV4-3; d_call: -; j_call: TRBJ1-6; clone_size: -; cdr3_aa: CASSQVFIPSEEDSPLHF; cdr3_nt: TGCGCCAGCAGCCAAGTATTCATTCCCTCCGAGGAGGACTCACCCCTCCACTTT
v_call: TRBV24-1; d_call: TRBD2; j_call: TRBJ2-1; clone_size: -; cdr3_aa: CATSDPTSGVYNEQFF; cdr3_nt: TGTGCCACCAGTGATCCAACTAGCGGGGTGTACAATGAGCAGTTCTTC
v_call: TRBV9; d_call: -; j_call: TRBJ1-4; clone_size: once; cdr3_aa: CASSVRGGGEKLFF; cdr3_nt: TGTGCCAGCAGCGTAAGAGGGGGTGGTGAAAAACTGTTTTTT
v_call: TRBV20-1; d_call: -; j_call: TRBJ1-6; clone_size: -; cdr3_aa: CSASRSAYREGNSPLHF; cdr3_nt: TGCAGTGCTAGTCGATCAGCGTACAGGGAGGGCAATTCACCCCTCCACTTT
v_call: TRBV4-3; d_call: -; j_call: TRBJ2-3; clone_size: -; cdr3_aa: CASSPRGNFYTDTQYF; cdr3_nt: TGCGCCAGCAGCCCCAGGGGAAACTTTTACACAGATACGCAGTATTTT
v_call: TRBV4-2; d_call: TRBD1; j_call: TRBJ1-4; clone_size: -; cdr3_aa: CASSQVGGRAGEKLFF; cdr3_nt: TGTGCCAGCAGCCAAGTAGGGGGCAGGGCGGGTGAAAAACTGTTTTTT
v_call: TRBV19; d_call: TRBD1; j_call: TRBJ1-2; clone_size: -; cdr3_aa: CASSTMGQNYGYTF; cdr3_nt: TGTGCCAGTAGTACCATGGGACAGAACTATGGCTACACCTTC
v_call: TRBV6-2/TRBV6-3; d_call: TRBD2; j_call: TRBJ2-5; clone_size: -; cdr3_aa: CASSYRRGVQETQYF; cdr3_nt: TGTGCCAGCAGTTACCGGCGGGGGGTCCAAGAGACCCAGTACTTC
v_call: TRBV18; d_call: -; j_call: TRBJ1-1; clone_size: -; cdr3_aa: CASSPAGPGRMNTEAFF; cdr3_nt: TGTGCCAGCTCACCGGCCGGTCCAGGGAGGATGAACACTGAAGCTTTCTTT
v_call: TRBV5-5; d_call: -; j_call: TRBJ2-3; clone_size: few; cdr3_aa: CASSLGFTEGTSTDTQYF; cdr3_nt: TGTGCCAGCAGCTTGGGATTCACAGAGGGAACTAGCACAGATACGCAGTATTTT
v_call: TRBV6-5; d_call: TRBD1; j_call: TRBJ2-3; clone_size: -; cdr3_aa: CATRGQVGADTQYF; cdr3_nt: TGTGCCACTCGAGGACAGGTTGGGGCAGATACGCAGTATTTT
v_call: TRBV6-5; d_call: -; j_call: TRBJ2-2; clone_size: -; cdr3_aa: CASGGGTGELFF; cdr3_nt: TGTGCCAGCGGAGGCGGCACCGGGGAGCTGTTTTTT
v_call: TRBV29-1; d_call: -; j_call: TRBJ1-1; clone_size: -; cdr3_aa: CSVVQGRYTEAFF; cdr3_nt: TGCAGCGTTGTACAGGGACGGTACACTGAAGCTTTCTTT
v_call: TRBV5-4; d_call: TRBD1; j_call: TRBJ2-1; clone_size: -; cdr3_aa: CASSLEGQIYNEQFF; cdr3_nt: TGTGCCAGCAGCTTGGAGGGACAGATATACAATGAGCAGTTCTTC
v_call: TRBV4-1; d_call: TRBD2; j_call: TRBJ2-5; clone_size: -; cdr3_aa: CASSQVLLAGGPGQETQYF; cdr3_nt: TGCGCCAGCAGCCAAGTTCTACTAGCGGGGGGGCCGGGCCAAGAGACCCAGTACTTC
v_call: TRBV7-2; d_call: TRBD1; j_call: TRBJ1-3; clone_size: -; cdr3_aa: CASSSRTGESGNTIYF; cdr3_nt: TGTGCCAGCAGCTCACGCACAGGGGAATCTGGAAACACCATATATTTT
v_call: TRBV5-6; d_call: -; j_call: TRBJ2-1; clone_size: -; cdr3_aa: CASTHSRGPSSYNEQFF; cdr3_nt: TGTGCCAGCACCCACTCCAGGGGACCCTCTTCCTACAATGAGCAGTTCTTC
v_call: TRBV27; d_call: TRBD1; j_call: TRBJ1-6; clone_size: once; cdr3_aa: CASSSTGGDNSPLHF; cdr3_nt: TGTGCCAGCAGTTCGACAGGGGGGGATAATTCACCCCTCCACTTT
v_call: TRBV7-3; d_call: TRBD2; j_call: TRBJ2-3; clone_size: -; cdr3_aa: CASSLTRLAGGDTQYF; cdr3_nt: TGTGCCAGCAGCTTAACCCGACTAGCGGGGGGAGATACGCAGTATTTT
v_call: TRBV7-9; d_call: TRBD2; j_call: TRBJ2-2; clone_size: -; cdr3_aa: CASSLAEWTSGGGSGELFF; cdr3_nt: TGTGCCAGCAGCTTAGCGGAATGGACTAGCGGAGGCGGGTCCGGGGAGCTGTTTTTT
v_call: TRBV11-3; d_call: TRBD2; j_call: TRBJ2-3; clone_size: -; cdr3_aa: CASSLGSGEGTDTQYF; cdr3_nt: TGTGCCAGCAGCTTAGGTAGCGGGGAAGGGACAGATACGCAGTATTTT
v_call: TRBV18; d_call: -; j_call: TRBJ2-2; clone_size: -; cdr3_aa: CASSLGRNTGELFF; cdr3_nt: TGTGCCAGCTCACTGGGCAGGAACACCGGGGAGCTGTTTTTT
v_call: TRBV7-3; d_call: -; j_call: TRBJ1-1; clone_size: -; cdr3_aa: CASSLTGQRTEAFF; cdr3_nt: TGTGCCAGCAGCTTAACCGGACAGCGAACTGAAGCTTTCTTT
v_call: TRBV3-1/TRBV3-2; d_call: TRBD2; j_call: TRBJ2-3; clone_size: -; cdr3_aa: CASSLSGGADTQYF; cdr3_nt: TGTGCCAGCAGCCTTAGCGGGGGGGCAGATACGCAGTATTTT
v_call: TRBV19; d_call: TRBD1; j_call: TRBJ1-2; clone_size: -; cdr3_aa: CASSPTGDYGYTF; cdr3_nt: TGTGCCAGTAGTCCAACAGGGGACTATGGCTACACCTTC
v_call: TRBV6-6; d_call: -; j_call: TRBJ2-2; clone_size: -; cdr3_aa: CASTYPSTGELFF; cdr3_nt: TGTGCCAGCACCTACCCGAGCACCGGGGAGCTGTTTTTT
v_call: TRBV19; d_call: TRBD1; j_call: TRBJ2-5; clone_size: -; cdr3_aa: CASSKGTGKQETQYF; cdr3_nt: TGTGCCAGTAGTAAAGGGACAGGAAAACAAGAGACCCAGTACTTC
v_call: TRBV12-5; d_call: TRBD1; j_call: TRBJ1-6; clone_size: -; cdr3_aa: CASGLGQGAGGSPLHF; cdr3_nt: TGTGCTAGTGGTCTGGGACAGGGGGCCGGGGGTTCACCCCTCCACTTT
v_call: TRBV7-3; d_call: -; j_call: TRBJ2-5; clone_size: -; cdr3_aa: CASSLTGTRGETQYF; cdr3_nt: TGTGCCAGCAGCTTAACCGGGACCCGGGGGGAGACCCAGTACTTC
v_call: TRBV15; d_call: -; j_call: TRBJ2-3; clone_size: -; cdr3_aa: CATSISGTDTQYF; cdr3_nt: TGTGCCACCAGCATTAGCGGCACAGATACGCAGTATTTT
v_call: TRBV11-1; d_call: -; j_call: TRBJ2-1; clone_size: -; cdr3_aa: CASSGQGSRNEQFF; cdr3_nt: TGTGCCAGCAGCGGTCAGGGTAGCCGCAATGAGCAGTTCTTC
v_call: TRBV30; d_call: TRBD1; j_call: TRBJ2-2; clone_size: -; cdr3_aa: CAWSRDRTGELFF; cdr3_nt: TGTGCCTGGAGTAGGGACAGGACCGGGGAGCTGTTTTTT
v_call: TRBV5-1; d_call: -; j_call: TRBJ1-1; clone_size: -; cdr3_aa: CASSLAVNTEAFF; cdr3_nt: TGCGCCAGCAGCTTGGCGGTGAACACTGAAGCTTTCTTT
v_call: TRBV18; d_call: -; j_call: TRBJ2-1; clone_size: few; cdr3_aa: CASSPSLGAQPEQFF; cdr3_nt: TGTGCCAGCTCACCATCCCTTGGGGCCCAGCCTGAGCAGTTCTTC
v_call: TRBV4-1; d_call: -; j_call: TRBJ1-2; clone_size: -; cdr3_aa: CASSQPARGSGRSF; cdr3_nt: TGCGCCAGCAGCCAACCAGCGCGAGGGAGCGGTCGATCCTTC
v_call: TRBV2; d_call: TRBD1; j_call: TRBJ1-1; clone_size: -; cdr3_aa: CASSPGGRGQAFF; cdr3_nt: TGTGCCAGCAGCCCAGGGGGCAGGGGGCAAGCTTTCTTT
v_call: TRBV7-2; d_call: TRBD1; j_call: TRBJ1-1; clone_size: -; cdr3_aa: CASSSGTVSEAFF; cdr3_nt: TGTGCCAGCAGCTCCGGGACAGTATCCGAAGCTTTCTTT
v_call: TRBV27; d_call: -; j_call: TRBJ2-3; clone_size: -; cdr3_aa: CASSLRTSRDTNTQYF; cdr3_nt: TGTGCCAGCAGTTTACGGACCTCCCGGGACACCAATACGCAGTATTTT
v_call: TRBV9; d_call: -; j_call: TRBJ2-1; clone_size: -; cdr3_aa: CASSKMGRSYNEQFF; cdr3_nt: TGTGCCAGCAGCAAGATGGGGCGGTCCTACAATGAGCAGTTCTTC
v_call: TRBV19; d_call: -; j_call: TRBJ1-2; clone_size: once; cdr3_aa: CASSLQNFSPNRANYGYTF; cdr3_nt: TGTGCCAGTAGTCTTCAGAACTTCTCGCCCAACCGGGCTAACTATGGCTACACCTTC
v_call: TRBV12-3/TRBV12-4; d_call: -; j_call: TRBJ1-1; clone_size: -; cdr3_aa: CASSLSGSGEAFF; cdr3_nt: TGTGCCAGCAGTTTATCAGGTTCTGGTGAAGCTTTCTTT
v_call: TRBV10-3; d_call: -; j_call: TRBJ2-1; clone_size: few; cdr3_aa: CAISESNSRLDEQFF; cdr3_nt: TGTGCCATCAGTGAGTCGAATTCCCGGTTAGATGAGCAGTTCTTC
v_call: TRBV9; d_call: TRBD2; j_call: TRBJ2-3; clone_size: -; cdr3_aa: CASSPFSGASTDTQYF; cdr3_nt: TGTGCCAGCAGCCCTTTCAGCGGGGCCAGCACAGATACGCAGTATTTT
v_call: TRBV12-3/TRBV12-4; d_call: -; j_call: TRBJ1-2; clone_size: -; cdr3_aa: CASSLEGSYGYTF; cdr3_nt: TGTGCCAGCAGTTTGGAGGGAAGCTATGGCTACACCTTC
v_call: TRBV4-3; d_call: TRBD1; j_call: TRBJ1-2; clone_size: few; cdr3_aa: CASSQGTGAYYGYTF; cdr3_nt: TGCGCCAGCAGCCAAGGTACAGGGGCTTACTATGGCTACACCTTC